Shown below are 23 T cell receptor beta chains from a single sample sequenced in a study of post-analysis software for immune sequencing data. Prepared libraries of TCR beta cDNA carried unique molecular identifiers. TCRdb called the PCR reads again in MiXCR, with one record for every CDR3 protein. The table lists fewer than 600,000 distinct CDR3 sequences, 45% of them singletons. For these TCRs, the target antigens are not known. Study-wide results and limits: Among roughly 5 TRBV segments more frequent in patients than controls were TRBV5-6, TRBV5-1 and TRBV20-1.

Sequencing was done on a sample of blood. These receptors were taken from a girl between 5 and 17 years old with multiple sclerosis.

This clonotype turned up a few times. J is TRBJ2-6 and V is TRBV5-1, with 7 bases fitting TRBD2. Germline-derived CDR1 and CDR2 are SGHRS and YFSETQ. This CDR3 spans 16 amino acids. After removal of 0 bases from V and 1 base from J, the junction contained 1 base not matched to a gene. The CDR3, as DNA: TGCGCCAGCAGCTTGGGGGGACTATCTGGGGCCAACGTCCTGACTTTC. It translates to CASSLGGLSGANVLTF.

V usage is TRBV20-1 and J usage is TRBJ2-7; D not resolved. V lost 0 bases to trimming and J lost 3 bases, with 21 bases between them. CDR1 DFQATT and CDR2 SNEGSKA come from the germline V gene (reference sequence). There are 17 residues in the CDR3. CDR3 amino acids: CSARDSRFVGSDYEQYF. The CDR3, as DNA: TGCAGTGCTAGAGATTCAAGGTTTGTCGGGTCCGACTACGAGCAGTACTTC.

V gene TRBV28 combines with J gene TRBJ2-1; weak D call: TRBD2 (5 bases). V gave up 2 bases and J gave up 6 bases, with 14 bases separating them. Germline values: CDR1 MDHEN, CDR2 SYDVKM. The CDR3 sequence is 15 residues long. This chain's CDR3 is CASSLAGQAGNEQFF. The CDR3, as DNA: TGTGCCAGCAGTTTAGCGGGTCAAGCTGGCAATGAGCAGTTCTTC.

This clonotype came up once. The gene calls are TRBV27 and TRBJ2-7; tentatively, D is TRBD2 (7 bases). Trimming took 1 base from V and 1 from J, leaving 20 bases between them. This CDR3 spans 18 amino acids. CDR1 and CDR2 from the germline V gene are MNHEY and SMNVEV (reference sequence). The CDR3 protein is CASSLLGRGASGSYEQYF. CDR3 DNA: TGTGCCAGCAGTTTATTAGGTAGGGGGGCTAGCGGTTCCTACGAGCAGTACTTC.

This chain connects TRBV7-2 to TRBJ2-1; 10 nucleotides line up with TRBD2. Germline V gene lookup returns CDR1 SGHTA and CDR2 FQGNSA. The CDR3 runs to 14 residues. V gave up 2 bases and J gave up 8 bases; unmatched junction bases: 3. The CDR3 DNA is TGTGCCAGCAGCTTACTAGCGGGAGTCGATGAGCAGTTCTTC. It specifies CASSLLAGVDEQFF.

This clonotype was counted at least ten times. The chain has TRBV24-1 and TRBJ2-1; D is possibly TRBD2 (6 bases). V gave up 5 bases and J gave up 10 bases, with 11 bases separating them. The CDR3 length is 12 residues. Germline-derived CDR1 and CDR2 are KGHDR and SFDVKD. In nucleotides, the CDR3 is TGTGCCACCAGTGCCATTAGCGGAGAGCAGTTCTTC. This encodes CATSAISGEQFF.

V is TRBV27 and J is TRBJ2-1; no clear D. The V and J ends lost 6 bases and 9 bases respectively, with 9 bases between them. This CDR3 has 11 amino acids. In germline, CDR1 is MNHEY, CDR2 SMNVEV (reference sequence). The CDR3 nucleotides are TGTGCCAGCAGGACCACGGGTGAGCAGTTCTTC. It yields the protein CASRTTGEQFF.

V and J are TRBV24-1 and TRBJ1-5; unclear D gene. Trimming stripped 4 bases from V and 10 bases from J, with 10 bases between. Germline values: CDR1 KGHDR, CDR2 SFDVKD. The CDR3 runs to 12 residues. The CDR3 nucleotides read TGTGCCACCAGTGACGGGGTTATACCCCAGCATTTT. Translated: CATSDGVIPQHF.

In its sample, this clonotype was seen a few times. The gene calls are TRBV5-1 and TRBJ2-7, with 7 bases identical to TRBD1. The germline V gene has CDR1 SGHRS and CDR2 YFSETQ. The CDR3 consists of 13 residues. After removal of 3 bases from V and 3 bases from J, the junction contained 3 bases not matched to a gene. This CDR3 reads CASSWTGDYEQYF. In DNA, the CDR3 is TGCGCCAGCAGCTGGACAGGCGACTACGAGCAGTACTTC.

V and J are TRBV11-2 and TRBJ2-4; the match to TRBD1 covers 9 bases. The J call is in doubt because the DNA end fits TRBJ2-7 better. The germline CDR1 and CDR2 sequences are SGHAT and FQNNGV. CDR3 length: 14 residues. The CDR3, as DNA: TGTGCCAGCAGCTGCGGGACAGGGTCTTTCGAGCAGTACTTC. Translated, it gives CASSCGTGSFEQYF.

The table lists this clonotype with a few counts. The chain uses TRBV7-9 and TRBJ2-3; D gene unclear. V was trimmed by 5 bases and J by 2 bases, leaving 17 bases between them. CDR1 and CDR2 from the germline V gene are SEHNR and FQNEAQ (reference sequence). This CDR3 comprises 16 residues. CDR3 in amino acids: CASSLGADTYTDTQYF. Here the CDR3 DNA reads TGTGCCAGCAGCCTAGGAGCCGACACCTACACAGATACGCAGTATTTT.

The V gene is TRBV6-2 or TRBV6-3, the J gene TRBJ2-1; no clear D. Germline CDR1 is MNHEY and CDR2 is SVGEGT. This CDR3 is 13 amino acids long. Trimming took off 10 bases at V and 7 bases at J, with 17 bases between the two ends. DNA for the CDR3: TGTGCCACCCAAACCATTCGACCAAATGAGCAGTTCTTC. It encodes CATQTIRPNEQFF.

This clonotype was observed a few times. The genes are TRBV7-2 and TRBJ1-2; a possible D gene is TRBD1 (5 bases). CDR3 length: 12 amino acids. Germline V lookup: CDR1 SGHTA, CDR2 FQGNSA. Between the trimmed V and J ends, which lost 5 bases and 5 bases, there was a span of 9 bases. The chain's CDR3 is CASSTSGYGYTF. CDR3 sequence (DNA): TGTGCCAGCAGCACTTCAGGGTATGGCTACACCTTC.

This clonotype was seen more than once but under ten times. The chain uses TRBV20-1 and TRBJ1-6; D is uncertain. This CDR3 has 15 residues. Per germline, CDR1 DFQATT and CDR2 SNEGSKA (reference sequence). Trimming pared 6 bases from V and 7 bases from J, leaving 19 bases between. CDR3 loop: CSAVDWEADNSPLHF. In nucleotides, the CDR3 is TGCAGTGCCGTCGACTGGGAGGCAGACAATTCACCCCTCCACTTT.

This chain joins TRBV27 and TRBJ2-7, with 9 bases aligning to TRBD1. Per germline, CDR1 MNHEY and CDR2 SMNVEV (reference sequence). The ends lost 6 bases at V and 4 bases at J; junction bases unmatched: 13. CDR3 length: 16 amino acids. Written as DNA, the CDR3 is TGTGCCAGCAGGCCGACCGGACAGGGGTTTGCTTACGAGCAGTACTTC. Residues: CASRPTGQGFAYEQYF.

This clonotype was counted once. The rearrangement links TRBV28 to TRBJ1-2, with 8 bases aligning to TRBD1. Germline loops: CDR1 MDHEN, CDR2 SYDVKM. The CDR3 covers 16 residues. Trimming at V came to 2 bases and at J to 4 bases, leaving 9 bases not matched to a gene. CDR3 bases: TGTGCCAGCAGTTTACCGCGCGGGACAGGCTCCTATGGCTACACCTTC. It yields the protein CASSLPRGTGSYGYTF.

This clonotype was seen a few times. J is TRBJ2-7 and V is TRBV20-1; D might be TRBD1 (5 bases). V was shortened by 5 bases and J by 3 bases, with 20 bases between the two germline ends. Germline CDR1 and CDR2: DFQATT and SNEGSKA (reference sequence). The CDR3 is 15 residues long. This CDR3 is CSALVWGQGRYEQYF. Written as DNA, the CDR3 is TGCAGTGCTCTAGTTTGGGGCCAAGGCCGCTACGAGCAGTACTTC.

Only a few counts were recorded for this clonotype. The chain is built from TRBV29-1 and TRBJ1-1, with 7 bases lining up with TRBD1. The CDR3 sequence is 12 residues long. With 8 bases clipped from V and 1 base from J, the junction kept 4 bases outside the gene matches. Germline CDR1 SQVTM, CDR2 ANQGSEA. CDR3 bases: TGCAGCTCAAGACAGGGGAACACTGAAGCTTTCTTT. The encoded protein is CSSRQGNTEAFF.

V and J are TRBV5-1 and TRBJ2-7, with TRBD2 matching over 8 bases. Germline CDR1 SGHRS, CDR2 YFSETQ. There are 14 residues in the CDR3. The V segment lost 3 bases and the J segment 3 bases; nucleotides outside the gene matches: 5. The DNA for the CDR3 is TGCGCCAGCAGCTCAGCGGGAGCGTTCTACGAGCAGTACTTC. It codes for CASSSAGAFYEQYF.

This clonotype was counted between two and nine times. The chain links TRBV9 to TRBJ2-7; unclear D gene. The CDR3 is made up of 14 amino acids. Deletions cut 0 bases from V and 0 bases from J, with 7 bases between. Germline V gene lookup returns CDR1 SGDLS and CDR2 YYNGEE. The DNA for the CDR3 is TGTGCCAGCAGCGTAGTAGACACCTCCTACGAGCAGTACTTC. This translates into CASSVVDTSYEQYF.

The gene calls are TRBV9 and TRBJ2-5; D remains ambiguous. CDR1 is SGDLS, CDR2 YYNGEE, per germline. V was cut by 3 bases and J by 5 bases, with 8 bases left in between. CDR3 length: 12 residues. This CDR3 reads CASSAQVETQYF. CDR3 in DNA: TGTGCCAGCAGCGCCCAGGTGGAGACCCAGTACTTC. The complete variable domain, with remaining parts taken from reference TRBV9 and TRBJ2-5, reads DSGVTQTPKHLITATGQRVTLRCSPRSGDLSVYWYQQSLDQGLQFLIQYYNGEERAKGNILERFSAQQFPDLHSELNLSSLELGDSALYFCASSAQVETQYFGPGTRLLVL.

In DNA form, the CDR3 reads TGTGCCAGCAGTAGGGGGGTCTACAATGAGCAGTTCTTC. Translated: CASSRGVYNEQFF. The rearrangement joins TRBV28 to TRBJ2-1; the D gene could be TRBD1 or TRBD2 (6 bases each). The germline CDR1 and CDR2 sequences are MDHEN and SYDVKM. This CDR3 region has 13 residues. V dropped 5 bases and J dropped 3 bases, with 8 bases sitting between them. Looking up the rest from reference TRBV28 and TRBJ2-1 gives the full variable domain: DVKVTQSSRYLVKRTGEKVFLECVQDMDHENMFWYRQDPGLGLRLIYFSYDVKMKEKGDIPEGYSVSREKKERFSLILESASTNQTSMYLCASSRGVYNEQFFGPGTRLTVL.

This sequence joins TRBV28 and TRBJ2-7; 7 positions match TRBD1. CDR3 size: 15 residues. The V gene's germline CDR1 is MDHEN and CDR2 SYDVKM. V shed 3 bases, J shed 0 bases, and the junction held 5 bases outside the gene matches. CDR3 in DNA: TGTGCCAGCAGTTTCAACAGGGGAATCTCCTACGAGCAGTACTTC. Amino acid sequence: CASSFNRGISYEQYF.